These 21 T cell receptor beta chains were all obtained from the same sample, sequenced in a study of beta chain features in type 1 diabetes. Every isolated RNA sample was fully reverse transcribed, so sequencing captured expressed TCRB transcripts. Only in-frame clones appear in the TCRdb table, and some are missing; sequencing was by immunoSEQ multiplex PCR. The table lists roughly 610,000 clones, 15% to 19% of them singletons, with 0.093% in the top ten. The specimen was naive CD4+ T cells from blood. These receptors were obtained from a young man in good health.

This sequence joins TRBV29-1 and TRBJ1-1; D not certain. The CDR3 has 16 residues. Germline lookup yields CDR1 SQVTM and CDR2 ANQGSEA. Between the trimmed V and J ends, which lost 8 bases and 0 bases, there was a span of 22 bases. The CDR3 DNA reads TGCAGCATGTCGAATCGGGGTATTCCTATGAACACTGAAGCTTTCTTT. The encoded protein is CSMSNRGIPMNTEAFF.

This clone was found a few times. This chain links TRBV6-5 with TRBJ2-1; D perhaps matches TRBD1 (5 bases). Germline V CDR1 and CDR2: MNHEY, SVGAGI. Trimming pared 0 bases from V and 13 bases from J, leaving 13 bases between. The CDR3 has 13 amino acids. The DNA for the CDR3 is TGTGCCAGCAGTTACTCCAGGGTGACCCATCAGTTCTTC. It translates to CASSYSRVTHQFF.

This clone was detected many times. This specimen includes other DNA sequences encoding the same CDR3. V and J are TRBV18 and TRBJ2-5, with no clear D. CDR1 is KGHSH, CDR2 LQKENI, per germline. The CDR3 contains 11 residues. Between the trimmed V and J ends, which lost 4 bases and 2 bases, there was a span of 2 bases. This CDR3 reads CASSLQETQYF. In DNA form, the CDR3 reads TGTGCCAGCTCACTTCAAGAGACCCAGTACTTC.

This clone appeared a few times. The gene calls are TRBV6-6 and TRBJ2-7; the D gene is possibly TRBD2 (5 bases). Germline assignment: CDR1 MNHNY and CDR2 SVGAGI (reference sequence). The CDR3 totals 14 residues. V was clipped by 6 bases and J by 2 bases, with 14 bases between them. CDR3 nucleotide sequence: TGTGCCAGCAGCACACGCGGGCAGACCTACGAGCAGTACTTC. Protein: CASSTRGQTYEQYF.

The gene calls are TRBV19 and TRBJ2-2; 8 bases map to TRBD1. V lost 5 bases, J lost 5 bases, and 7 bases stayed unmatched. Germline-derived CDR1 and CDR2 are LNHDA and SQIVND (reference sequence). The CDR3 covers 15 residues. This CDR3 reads CASSGQGRRTGELFF. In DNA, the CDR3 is TGTGCCAGTAGTGGACAGGGTCGAAGAACCGGGGAGCTGTTTTTT.

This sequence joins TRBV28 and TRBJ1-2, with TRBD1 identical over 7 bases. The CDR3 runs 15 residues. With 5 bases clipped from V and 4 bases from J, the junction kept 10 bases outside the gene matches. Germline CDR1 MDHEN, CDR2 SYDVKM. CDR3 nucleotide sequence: TGTGCCAGCAGTCTTAGCGGGGGGACAGCCTATGGCTACACCTTC. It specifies CASSLSGGTAYGYTF.

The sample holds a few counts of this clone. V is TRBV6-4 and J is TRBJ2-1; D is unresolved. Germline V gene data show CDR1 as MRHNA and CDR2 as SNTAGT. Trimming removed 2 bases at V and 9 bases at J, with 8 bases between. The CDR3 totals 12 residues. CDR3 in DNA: TGTGCCAGCAGTGACAGGGTCGGTGAGCAGTTCTTC. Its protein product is CASSDRVGEQFF.

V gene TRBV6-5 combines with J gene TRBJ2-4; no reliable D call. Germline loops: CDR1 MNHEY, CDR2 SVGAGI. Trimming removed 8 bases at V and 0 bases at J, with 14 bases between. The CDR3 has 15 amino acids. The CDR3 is CASATSTLAKNIQYF. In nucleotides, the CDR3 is TGTGCCAGCGCCACCAGTACGCTAGCCAAAAACATTCAGTACTTC.

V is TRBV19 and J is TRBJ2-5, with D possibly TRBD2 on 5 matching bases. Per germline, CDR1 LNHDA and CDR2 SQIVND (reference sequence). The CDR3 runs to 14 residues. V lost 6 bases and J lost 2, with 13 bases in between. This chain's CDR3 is CASSLVRDQETQYF. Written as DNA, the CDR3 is TGTGCCAGTAGCCTCGTGAGGGATCAAGAGACCCAGTACTTC.

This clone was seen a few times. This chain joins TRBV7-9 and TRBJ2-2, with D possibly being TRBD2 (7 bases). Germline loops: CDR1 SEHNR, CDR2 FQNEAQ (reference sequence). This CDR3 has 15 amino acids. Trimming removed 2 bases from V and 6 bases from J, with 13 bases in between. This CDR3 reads CASSLIGGGPGELFF. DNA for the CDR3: TGTGCCAGCAGCTTAATCGGCGGGGGCCCCGGGGAGCTGTTTTTT. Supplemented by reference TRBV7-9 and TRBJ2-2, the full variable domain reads DTGVSQNPRHKITKRGQNVTFRCDPISEHNRLYWYRQTLGQGPEFLTYFQNEAQLEKSRLLSDRFSAERPKGSFSTLEIQRTEQGDSAMYLCASSLIGGGPGELFFGEGSRLTVL.

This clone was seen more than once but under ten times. The CDR3 loop is CASSKGGAGETQYF. The CDR3 region has the DNA TGCGCCAGCAGTAAGGGCGGAGCGGGGGAGACCCAGTACTTC. The chain is built from TRBV10-2 and TRBJ2-5; TRBD2 matches 7 bases. Trimming removed 5 bases from V and 5 bases from J; junction bases left unmatched: 8. Germline V lookup: CDR1 WSHSY, CDR2 SAAADI. CDR3 length: 14 amino acids.

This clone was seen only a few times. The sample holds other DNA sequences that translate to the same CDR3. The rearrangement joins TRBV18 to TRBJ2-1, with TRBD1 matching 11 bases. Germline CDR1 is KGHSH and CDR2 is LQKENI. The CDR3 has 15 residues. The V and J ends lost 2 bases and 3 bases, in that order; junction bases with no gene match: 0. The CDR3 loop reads CASSPGTGGYNEQFF. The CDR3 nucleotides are TGTGCCAGCTCACCAGGGACAGGGGGCTACAATGAGCAGTTCTTC. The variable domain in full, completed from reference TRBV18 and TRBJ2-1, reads NAGVMQNPRHLVRRRGQEARLRCSPMKGHSHVYWYRQLPEEGLKFMVYLQKENIIDESGMPKERFSAEFPKEGPSILRIQQVVRGDSAAYFCASSPGTGGYNEQFFGPGTRLTVL.

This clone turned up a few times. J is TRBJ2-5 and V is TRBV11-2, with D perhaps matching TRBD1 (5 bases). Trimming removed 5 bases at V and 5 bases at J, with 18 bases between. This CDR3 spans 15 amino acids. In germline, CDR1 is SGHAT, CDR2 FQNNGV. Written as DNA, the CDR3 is TGTGCCAGCAGCCGCGCACCAGGGATGGGGGAGACCCAGTACTTC. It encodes CASSRAPGMGETQYF.

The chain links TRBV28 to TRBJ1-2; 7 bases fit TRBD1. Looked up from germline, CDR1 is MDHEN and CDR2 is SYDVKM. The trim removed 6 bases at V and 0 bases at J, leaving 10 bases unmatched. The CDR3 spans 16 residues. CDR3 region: CASRLRGQLANYGYTF. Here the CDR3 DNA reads TGTGCCAGCAGATTGAGGGGACAGTTAGCTAACTATGGCTACACCTTC.

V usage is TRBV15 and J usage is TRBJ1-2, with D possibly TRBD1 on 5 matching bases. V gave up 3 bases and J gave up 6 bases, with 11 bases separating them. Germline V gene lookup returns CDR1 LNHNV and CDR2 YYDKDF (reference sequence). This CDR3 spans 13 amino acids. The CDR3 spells CATSRAGRNGYTF. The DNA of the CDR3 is TGTGCCACCAGCAGGGCAGGGAGGAATGGCTACACCTTC.

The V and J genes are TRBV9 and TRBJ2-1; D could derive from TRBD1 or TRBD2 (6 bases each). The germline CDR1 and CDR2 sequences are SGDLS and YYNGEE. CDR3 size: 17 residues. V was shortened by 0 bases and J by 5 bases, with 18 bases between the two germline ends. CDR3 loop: CASSVVGGRYSNNEQFF. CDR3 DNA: TGTGCCAGCAGCGTAGTCGGGGGCCGTTATTCGAACAATGAGCAGTTCTTC.

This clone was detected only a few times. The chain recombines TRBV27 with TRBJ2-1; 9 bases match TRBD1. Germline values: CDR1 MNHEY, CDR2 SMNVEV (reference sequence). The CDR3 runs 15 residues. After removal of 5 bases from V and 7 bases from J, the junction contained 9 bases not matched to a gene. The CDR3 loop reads CASSVRDRAYNEQFF. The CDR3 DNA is TGTGCCAGCAGTGTCCGGGACAGGGCTTATAATGAGCAGTTCTTC.

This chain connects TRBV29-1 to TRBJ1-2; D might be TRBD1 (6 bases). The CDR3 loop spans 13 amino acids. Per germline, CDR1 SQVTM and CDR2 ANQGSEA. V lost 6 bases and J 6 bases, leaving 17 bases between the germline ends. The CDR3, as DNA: TGCAGCGTCGAAAGGGGGGGTGTGAATGGCTACACCTTC. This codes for CSVERGGVNGYTF. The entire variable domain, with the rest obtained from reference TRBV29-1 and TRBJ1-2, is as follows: SAVISQKPSRDICQRGTSLTIQCQVDSQVTMMFWYRQQPGQSLTLIATANQGSEATYESGFVIDKFPISRPNLTFSTLTVSNMSPEDSSIYLCSVERGGVNGYTFGSGTRLTVV.

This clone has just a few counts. The CDR3 is CASSPSPGTGWDEQFF. In DNA form, the CDR3 reads TGTGCCAGTAGTCCCTCCCCCGGGACAGGGTGGGATGAGCAGTTCTTC. V is TRBV19 and J is TRBJ2-1, with 9 bases aligning to TRBD1. The V gene end was trimmed by 5 bases and the J gene end by 8 bases; junction bases not matched to a gene: 13. CDR1 and CDR2 (germline): LNHDA, SQIVND (reference sequence). The CDR3 runs to 16 residues.

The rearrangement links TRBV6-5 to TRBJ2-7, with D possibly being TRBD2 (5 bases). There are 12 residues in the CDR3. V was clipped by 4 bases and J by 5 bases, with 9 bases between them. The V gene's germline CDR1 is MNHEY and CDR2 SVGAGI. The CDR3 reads CASSSFGNEQYF. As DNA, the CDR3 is TGTGCCAGCAGTTCCTTCGGGAACGAGCAGTACTTC.

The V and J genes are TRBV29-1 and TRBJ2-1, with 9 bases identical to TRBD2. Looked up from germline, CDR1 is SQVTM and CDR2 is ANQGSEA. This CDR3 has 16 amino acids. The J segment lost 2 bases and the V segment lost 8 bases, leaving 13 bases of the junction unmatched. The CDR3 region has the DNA TGCAGCATCAGGGTTGCGGGACTAGCCCCCTACAATGAGCAGTTCTTC. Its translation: CSIRVAGLAPYNEQFF.